These 10 T cell receptor beta chains share one sample of origin, sequenced in a study of blood T cells in healthy people across ages. The authors ran a second PCR of about 6 to 11 cycles using a sample-barcoded 5' primer and a J-beta primer mix. Each CDR3 protein gets one entry after TCRdb re-called the 5' RACE reads with MiXCR. Among more than 800,000 distinct CDR3 sequences listed, under 30% were seen once. Source material: blood. The receptors stem from a woman aged 80 or over in good health.

This clonotype was observed many times. The V call is TRBV20-1, the J call TRBJ2-1; D is uncertain. The germline gives CDR1 DFQATT, CDR2 SNEGSKA (reference sequence). This CDR3 has 14 residues. The V and J ends lost 3 bases and 0 bases respectively, with 9 bases between them. The CDR3 loop reads CSASPMSSYNEQFF. The CDR3 nucleotides are TGCAGTGCTAGCCCCATGAGCTCCTACAATGAGCAGTTCTTC.

This clonotype has at least ten counts. J is TRBJ1-6 and V is TRBV10-3; no reliable D call. The CDR3 is 12 residues long. The germline CDR1 and CDR2 sequences are ENHRY and SYGVKD. V dropped 4 bases and J dropped 7 bases, with 5 bases sitting between them. CDR3 in DNA: TGTGCCATCAGTGGGAGCAATTCACCCCTCCACTTT. It encodes CAISGSNSPLHF.

CDR3 in amino acids: CASKKGASLNQPQHF. CDR3 DNA sequence: TGTGCCAGCAAAAAGGGGGCCTCCCTAAATCAGCCCCAGCATTTT. This chain connects TRBV6-1 to TRBJ1-5; the match to TRBD1 covers 7 bases. The CDR3 runs to 15 residues. CDR1 and CDR2 (germline): MNHNS, SASEGT. Trimming took 7 bases from V and 4 from J; bases not matched to a gene: 10.

This clonotype showed up many times. The chain has TRBV11-2 and TRBJ2-7, with a possible D match to TRBD2 (6 bases). The CDR3 has 14 residues. Trimming took off 7 bases at V and 2 bases at J, with 15 bases between the two ends. The V gene's germline CDR1 is SGHAT and CDR2 FQNNGV. The CDR3 bases are TGTGCCAGCACCATCACGGGCGGGACCTACGAGCAGTACTTC. Its protein product is CASTITGGTYEQYF.

The V and J genes are TRBV6-5 and TRBJ2-5; D unresolved. Trimming pared 5 bases from V and 4 bases from J, leaving 17 bases between. The germline gives CDR1 MNHEY, CDR2 SVGAGI. The CDR3 is made up of 15 amino acids. The CDR3 sequence: CASSAQSPLGETQYF. CDR3 in DNA: TGTGCCAGCAGTGCACAGTCCCCGCTCGGAGAGACCCAGTACTTC.

This clonotype was observed a handful of times. V usage is TRBV5-1 and J usage is TRBJ1-6; maybe TRBD1 (5 bases). The CDR3 loop spans 16 amino acids. Trimming removed 4 bases from V and 10 bases from J, with 21 bases in between. Germline V gene sequence: CDR1 SGHRS, CDR2 YFSETQ. The CDR3 DNA follows: TGCGCCAGCAGCCGACTTGAAGGGCAGGGAGGATCACCCCTCCACTTT. Residues: CASSRLEGQGGSPLHF.

This clonotype was recorded a few times. The chain is built from TRBV4-2 and TRBJ2-1, with 7 bases identical to TRBD1. The J call may be in error: the DNA end matches TRBJ2-7 better. CDR1 LGHNA and CDR2 YNFKEQ come from the germline V gene. The CDR3 consists of 16 residues. For the CDR3, the DNA is TGTGCCAGCAGCCAAGACAGGGGGAGCTCCTACAATGAGCAGTACTTC. It is translated as CASSQDRGSSYNEQYF.

This clonotype occurred many times. The rearrangement uses TRBV6-2 or TRBV6-3 and TRBJ2-4; 9 nucleotides line up with TRBD2. V lost 5 bases, J lost 2 bases, and 7 bases stayed unmatched. The CDR3 sequence is 16 residues long. Germline CDR1 and CDR2: MNHEY and SVGEGT. DNA for the CDR3: TGTGCCAGCAGTGGGACTAGCAACTGGCCCAAAAACATTCAGTACTTC. This translates into CASSGTSNWPKNIQYF.

The chain couples TRBV6-1 to TRBJ1-1; the D is unclear. V dropped 6 bases and J dropped 10 bases, with 15 bases sitting between them. Germline CDR1 is MNHNS and CDR2 is SASEGT. This CDR3 has 12 residues. The CDR3 DNA follows: TGTGCCAGCAGCCGTCCCGGGCTGGGAGCTTTCTTT. Translating gives CASSRPGLGAFF.

This clonotype was seen ten or more times. The chain recombines TRBV7-8 with TRBJ2-5, with 7 bases matching TRBD1. The germline CDR1 and CDR2 sequences are SGHVS and FQNEAQ. V gave up 9 bases and J gave up 5 bases; unmatched junction bases: 9. There are 13 residues in the CDR3. The CDR3 here is CASRGGAGETQYF. Written as DNA, the CDR3 is TGTGCCAGTAGAGGGGGCGCTGGGGAGACCCAGTACTTC.